This TCR beta chain was sequenced for a study of T cell responses to AZD1222 COVID-19 vaccine. On this clone: The antigen is not known.

The method was immunoSEQ multiplex PCR; TCRdb's version includes in-frame clones alone and lacks a portion of them. The sample has about 94,000 clones; roughly 88% are singletons. The study, taken as a whole, reports: Nearly half of spike-specific TCRs reportedly target unmutated variant regions.

The V segment lost 4 bases and the J segment 6 bases; nucleotides outside the gene matches: 9. This CDR3 has 15 residues. CDR1 and CDR2 from the germline V gene are SGHRS and YFSETQ. The rearrangement uses TRBV5-1 and TRBJ1-5; TRBD1 agrees at 8 bases. This receptor was taken from an adult in good health. This specimen consisted of peripheral blood, obtained on day 0 of AZD1222 vaccination. The DNA of the CDR3 is TGCGCCAGCAGCCTGGACAGGGCCCTAGGTCAGCCCCAGCATTTT. It yields the protein CASSLDRALGQPQHF.